Presented here are 31 T cell receptor beta chains from one specimen sequenced in a study of human T cells and chemical hapten exposure. MiXCR was run by TCRdb on the RACE reads, yielding one entry per CDR3 protein. In the table there are about 90,000 distinct CDR3 sequences, 10% of which are singletons. The sample's time point: patch test 1, 2 weeks after DPC sensitization. Regarding treatment: therapeutic diphenylcyclopropenone sensitization with weekly scalp DPC. Sample: whole blood, taken in connection with sensitization to the hapten diphenylcyclopropenone (DPC). These TCRs come from a man between 40 and 49 years old with alopecia areata. Some clones in this sample may be carry-over from other donors' samples.

Many counts were recorded for this clonotype. V gene TRBV7-2 combines with J gene TRBJ2-1, with TRBD2 matching over 12 bases. CDR1 and CDR2 from the germline V gene are SGHTA and FQGNSA. This CDR3 spans 16 amino acids. V dropped 5 bases and J dropped 4; count of bases not matched to a gene: 6. This chain's CDR3 is CASSRLAGVVYNEQFF. The CDR3 DNA is TGTGCCAGCAGCCGACTAGCGGGAGTAGTGTACAATGAGCAGTTCTTC.

This chain uses TRBV30 with TRBJ1-4; D unresolved. V was cut by 1 base and J by 7 bases, with 10 bases left in between. There are 13 residues in the CDR3. CDR1 is GTSNPN and CDR2 is SVGIG in the germline V gene (reference sequence). The CDR3 sequence is CAWSGAPTEKLFF. CDR3 bases: TGTGCCTGGAGTGGGGCACCCACTGAAAAACTGTTTTTT. The whole variable domain, remainder taken from reference TRBV30 and TRBJ1-4, is SQTIHQWPATLVQPVGSPLSLECTVEGTSNPNLYWYRQAAGRGLQLLFYSVGIGQISSEVPQNLSASRPQDRQFILSSKKLLLSDSGFYLCAWSGAPTEKLFFGSGTQLSVL.

The J gene is TRBJ2-2, the V gene TRBV20-1; the match to TRBD2 covers 9 bases. Trimming removed 6 bases from V and 5 bases from J; junction bases left unmatched: 10. Germline V gene data show CDR1 as DFQATT and CDR2 as SNEGSKA (reference sequence). This CDR3 comprises 15 residues. The CDR3 region is CSAPNSGSGTGELFF. The CDR3 DNA reads as TGCAGTGCCCCTAATAGCGGGAGCGGAACCGGGGAGCTGTTTTTT.

Ten or more counts support this clonotype. The chain is built from TRBV5-1 and TRBJ2-1; 12 bases align to TRBD2. Germline values: CDR1 SGHRS, CDR2 YFSETQ. The V and J ends lost 4 bases and 15 bases, in that order; junction bases with no gene match: 14. The CDR3 totals 15 residues. The DNA of the CDR3 is TGCGCCAGCAGCCTGGACAGGGTGACTAGCGGGAGTCGGTTCTTC. Protein sequence: CASSLDRVTSGSRFF. The full variable domain, with the rest looked up from reference TRBV5-1 and TRBJ2-1, is KAGVTQTPRYLIKTRGQQVTLSCSPISGHRSVSWYQQTPGQGLQFLFEYFSETQRNKGNFPGRFSGRQFSNSRSEMNVSTLELGDSALYLCASSLDRVTSGSRFFGPGTRLTVL.

J is TRBJ2-2 and V is TRBV20-1; D is possibly TRBD2 (6 bases). The CDR3 spans 15 residues. The ends were cut back, 1 base at V and 5 bases at J, with 14 bases in the middle. Germline V gene sequence: CDR1 DFQATT, CDR2 SNEGSKA (reference sequence). As DNA, the CDR3 is TGCAGTGCTAGAGGGGGACGGGGAGGTACCGGGGAGCTGTTTTTT. Protein sequence: CSARGGRGGTGELFF.

The chain joins TRBV9 to TRBJ2-3; D gene uncertain. V lost 4 bases and J 2 bases, leaving 8 bases between the germline ends. The CDR3 contains 13 residues. Per the germline V gene, CDR1 is SGDLS and CDR2 is YYNGEE. CDR3 DNA: TGTGCCAGCAGCCCGGAGATCACAGATACGCAGTATTTT. Encoded protein: CASSPEITDTQYF. Full variable domain (missing parts from reference TRBV9 and TRBJ2-3): DSGVTQTPKHLITATGQRVTLRCSPRSGDLSVYWYQQSLDQGLQFLIQYYNGEERAKGNILERFSAQQFPDLHSELNLSSLELGDSALYFCASSPEITDTQYFGPGTRLTVL.

This clonotype was seen a few times. V and J are TRBV20-1 and TRBJ2-1, with 9 bases aligning to TRBD1. This CDR3 region has 17 residues. Trimming at V came to 3 bases and at J to 8 bases, leaving 17 bases not matched to a gene. Germline V lookup: CDR1 DFQATT, CDR2 SNEGSKA (reference sequence). This chain's CDR3 is CSASGGDRASISDEQFF. CDR3 DNA sequence: TGCAGTGCTAGCGGAGGGGACAGGGCCTCTATCAGCGATGAGCAGTTCTTC.

V and J are TRBV4-1 and TRBJ2-3, with TRBD2 matching 14 bases. Looked up from germline, CDR1 is MGHRA and CDR2 is YSYEKL. The CDR3 totals 16 residues. Trimming took 5 bases from V and 6 from J; bases not matched to a gene: 7. The CDR3 region has the DNA TGCGCCAGCAGCTCGGGACTAGCGGGAGTCCAGGATACGCAGTATTTT. This gives the protein CASSSGLAGVQDTQYF.

The gene calls are TRBV10-3 and TRBJ1-5, with a weak D call TRBD1 (6 bases). CDR3 size: 12 residues. V was cut by 11 bases and J by 0 bases, with 8 bases left in between. Germline lookup yields CDR1 ENHRY and CDR2 SYGVKD. This chain's CDR3 is CAVQGSNQPQHF. The DNA for the CDR3 is TGTGCCGTACAGGGTAGCAATCAGCCCCAGCATTTT.

The gene calls are TRBV29-1 and TRBJ2-1; perhaps TRBD2 as D (5 bases). The CDR3 runs to 14 residues. V gave up 5 bases and J gave up 5 bases, with 16 bases separating them. Germline CDR1 is SQVTM and CDR2 is ANQGSEA. This CDR3 is CSVLSDDGNNEQFF. The CDR3 nucleotides are TGCAGCGTTTTAAGTGATGACGGGAACAATGAGCAGTTCTTC.

This clonotype was observed a single time. This chain links TRBV6-5 with TRBJ1-1; 8 bases match TRBD1. The CDR3 consists of 15 residues. V gave up 10 bases and J gave up 5 bases; unmatched junction bases: 15. Germline V gives CDR1 MNHEY, CDR2 SVGAGI. CDR3 sequence (DNA): TGTGCCACACTAAACGATCAGGGGGCAGGAACTGAAGCTTTCTTT. The encoded protein is CATLNDQGAGTEAFF.

The chain joins TRBV7-8 to TRBJ1-1; 10 bases match TRBD1. With 3 bases clipped from V and 6 bases from J, the junction kept 7 bases outside the gene matches. CDR3 length equals 15 residues. Germline V CDR1 and CDR2: SGHVS, FQNEAQ. CDR3 nucleotide sequence: TGTGCCAGCAGCTTCCGGGACAGGGGCAGGGCTGAAGCTTTCTTT. Its protein is CASSFRDRGRAEAFF.

A few counts support this clonotype. V is TRBV12-3 or TRBV12-4 and J is TRBJ2-3, with TRBD2 matching 10 bases. V shed 6 bases, J shed 0 bases, and the junction held 12 bases outside the gene matches. The CDR3 is made up of 18 amino acids. This chain's CDR3 is CASRQRPGLALSTDTQYF. CDR3 DNA sequence: TGTGCCAGCAGGCAACGTCCGGGACTAGCGCTGAGCACAGATACGCAGTATTTT.

This clonotype has a count of ten or more. This chain uses TRBV28 with TRBJ1-3; D uncertain. Per the germline V gene, CDR1 is MDHEN and CDR2 is SYDVKM. CDR3 size: 14 residues. V was shortened by 5 bases and J by 13 bases, with 21 bases between the two germline ends. The CDR3 loop is CASSLSSDRTSIYF. CDR3 DNA: TGTGCCAGCAGTCTATCAAGCGACCGGACCTCGATATATTTT.

This chain links TRBV27 with TRBJ1-2; 7 nucleotides match TRBD1. With 4 bases clipped from V and 4 bases from J, the junction kept 12 bases outside the gene matches. CDR3 size: 16 residues. Germline V lookup: CDR1 MNHEY, CDR2 SMNVEV (reference sequence). CDR3: CASSSLPTGMFYGYTF. The CDR3 nucleotides read TGTGCCAGCAGTTCCCTACCGACAGGGATGTTCTATGGCTACACCTTC.

This clonotype was observed a few times. This rearrangement joins TRBV7-9 to TRBJ2-5; D perhaps matches TRBD2 (6 bases). With 1 base removed from V and 4 bases from J, the gap between germline ends came to 13 bases. Germline V gives CDR1 SEHNR, CDR2 FQNEAQ (reference sequence). CDR3 length: 15 amino acids. The CDR3 region has the DNA TGTGCCAGCAGCTTAGATGGGCGGGGTATAGAGACCCAGTACTTC. It specifies CASSLDGRGIETQYF.

This clonotype was observed a handful of times. This chain joins TRBV6-5 and TRBJ1-1; D is perhaps TRBD1 (6 bases). The CDR3 is made up of 14 amino acids. From germline, CDR1 is MNHEY and CDR2 SVGAGI. V lost 6 bases, J lost 0 bases, and 11 bases lay in between. CDR3 in amino acids: CASRKQGMNTEAFF. In DNA form, the CDR3 reads TGTGCCAGCAGGAAACAGGGAATGAACACTGAAGCTTTCTTT.

This chain links TRBV6-6 with TRBJ2-1; possibly TRBD1 or TRBD2 for D (5 bases each). This CDR3 spans 21 amino acids. Trimming removed 7 bases at V and 1 base at J, with 32 bases between. Germline-derived CDR1 and CDR2 are MNHNY and SVGAGI (reference sequence). The chain's CDR3 is CASNTKSTGTGSLRSYNEQFF. DNA for the CDR3: TGTGCCAGCAATACAAAATCTACCGGGACGGGGAGCTTGAGGTCCTACAATGAGCAGTTCTTC.

This clonotype has more than one count but fewer than ten. V usage is TRBV4-1 and J usage is TRBJ2-2; weak D call: TRBD1 (5 bases). Between the trimmed V and J ends, which lost 0 bases and 4 bases, there was a span of 9 bases. CDR3 length: 15 amino acids. The germline V gene encodes CDR1 MGHRA and CDR2 YSYEKL. CDR3 nucleotide sequence: TGCGCCAGCAGCCAAGACAGGGTTGGCACCGGGGAGCTGTTTTTT. As protein: CASSQDRVGTGELFF.

In this sample, this clonotype turned up a few times. V is TRBV28 and J is TRBJ2-7; 9 nucleotides match TRBD1. V was pared by 7 bases and J by 5 bases, with 6 bases of the junction left unmatched. In germline, CDR1 is MDHEN, CDR2 SYDVKM. The CDR3 is 13 amino acids. The CDR3 bases are TGTGCCAGCAACCGGGACAGGGTCGACGAGCAGTACTTC. Its translation is CASNRDRVDEQYF.

A few counts support this clonotype. The chain uses TRBV6-2 or TRBV6-3 and TRBJ2-1; 7 bases map to TRBD2. This CDR3 contains 15 residues. Trimming at V came to 0 bases and at J to 8 bases, leaving 7 bases not matched to a gene. Germline loops: CDR1 MNHEY, CDR2 SVGEGT. The CDR3 sequence: CASSYSTSFGYEQFF. The CDR3 DNA is TGTGCCAGCAGTTACTCGACTAGCTTCGGCTATGAGCAGTTCTTC.

This clonotype came up a few times. The chain carries TRBV6-5 and TRBJ2-3; D unresolved. The CDR3 spans 13 residues. Trimming shortened V by 10 bases and J by 5 bases, and 16 bases separated the two germline ends. Germline V CDR1 and CDR2: MNHEY, SVGAGI. The CDR3 DNA reads as TGTGCCACGTTTAAACCGGGCATAGATACGCAGTATTTT. The encoded protein is CATFKPGIDTQYF.

This chain joins TRBV19 and TRBJ1-5; D remains ambiguous. Trimming shortened V by 4 bases and J by 5 bases, and 9 bases separated the two germline ends. Looked up from germline, CDR1 is LNHDA and CDR2 is SQIVND (reference sequence). The CDR3 is made up of 13 amino acids. The CDR3 DNA reads TGTGCCAGTAGTAACGATTTCTATCAGCCCCAGCATTTT. Amino acids: CASSNDFYQPQHF. Complete variable domain (other parts from reference TRBV19 and TRBJ1-5): DGGITQSPKYLFRKEGQNVTLSCEQNLNHDAMYWYRQDPGQGLRLIYYSQIVNDFQKGDIAEGYSVSREKKESFPLTVTSAQKNPTAFYLCASSNDFYQPQHFGDGTRLSIL.

For this clonotype: This may be a read error: a much more frequent sequence differs by one nucleotide. The chain is built from TRBV29-1 and TRBJ1-1, with 8 bases that match TRBD1. With 4 bases clipped from V and 7 bases from J, the junction kept 2 bases outside the gene matches. This CDR3 contains 11 residues. Germline V lookup: CDR1 SQVTM, CDR2 ANQGSEA. CDR3 DNA: TGCAGCGTTGGACAGGGGCTTGAAGCTTTCTTT. Its protein is CSVGQGLEAFF.

This clonotype was counted only a few times. V usage is TRBV9 and J usage is TRBJ2-6, with D perhaps TRBD1 (6 bases). The CDR3 extends over 17 amino acids. V dropped 0 bases and J dropped 2 bases, with 12 bases sitting between them. CDR1 and CDR2 from the germline V gene are SGDLS and YYNGEE. This CDR3 reads CASSVAERQAGANVLTF. Written as DNA, the CDR3 is TGTGCCAGCAGCGTAGCCGAACGACAGGCTGGGGCCAACGTCCTGACTTTC.

In its sample, this clonotype was seen many times. The chain has TRBV5-6 and TRBJ1-6, with 7 bases fitting TRBD1. Germline V gene data show CDR1 as SGHDT and CDR2 as YYEEEE. With 0 bases clipped from V and 0 bases from J, the junction kept 12 bases outside the gene matches. This CDR3 contains 20 residues. CDR3 sequence: CASSLGLAGTASSYNSPLHF. The CDR3 nucleotides are TGTGCCAGCAGCTTGGGGTTGGCCGGGACAGCGAGCTCCTATAATTCACCCCTCCACTTT.

Here the CDR3 reads CASSLPDRDLYYGYTF. CDR3 DNA sequence: TGTGCCAGCAGCTTACCTGACAGGGACCTTTACTATGGCTACACCTTC. The V and J genes are TRBV7-2 and TRBJ1-2, with 7 positions matching TRBD1. The germline gives CDR1 SGHTA, CDR2 FQGNSA. V shed 2 bases and J 3 bases; nucleotides not matched to a gene: 9. The CDR3 has 16 amino acids.

This clonotype was found a few times. V usage is TRBV6-6 and J usage is TRBJ1-6; D not certain. The CDR3 runs 14 residues. CDR1 and CDR2 (germline): MNHNY, SVGAGI (reference sequence). Trimming removed 2 bases at V and 7 bases at J, with 9 bases between. The CDR3 loop reads CASSYAGVNSPLHF. Here the CDR3 DNA reads TGTGCCAGCAGTTACGCCGGGGTCAATTCACCCCTCCACTTT.

This clonotype was detected only a few times. This chain connects TRBV11-3 to TRBJ2-4, with D perhaps matching TRBD1 or TRBD2 (5 bases each). V was pared by 5 bases and J by 2 bases, with 16 bases between. The CDR3 totals 16 residues. Per germline, CDR1 SGHNT and CDR2 YENEEA. Here the CDR3 DNA reads TGTGCCAGCAGCCGGGGCCAGGACGGGTCCAAAAACATTCAGTACTTC. Protein: CASSRGQDGSKNIQYF.

This chain connects TRBV20-1 to TRBJ1-2; D remains ambiguous. V was trimmed by 3 bases and J by 2 bases, leaving 7 bases between them. The CDR3 is made up of 12 amino acids. CDR1 is DFQATT and CDR2 is SNEGSKA in the germline V gene (reference sequence). The CDR3 region is CSARGGNYGYTF. The CDR3, as DNA: TGCAGTGCTAGGGGAGGGAACTATGGCTACACCTTC.

This rearrangement joins TRBV11-1 to TRBJ1-1; no definite D call. With 1 base removed from V and 4 bases from J, the gap between germline ends came to 7 bases. The germline gives CDR1 SGHAT, CDR2 FQDESV (reference sequence). The CDR3 totals 13 residues. The DNA of the CDR3 is TGTGCCAGCAGCTTAGACGCGGCCACTGAAGCTTTCTTT. Its protein product is CASSLDAATEAFF.